The 18 T cell receptor beta chains below all came from one sample that was sequenced in a study of blood T cell repertoires in COVID-19. Sequencing was performed with immunoSEQ multiplex PCR; in TCRdb, only in-frame clones are kept and a portion is missing. The top ten clones hold under 3.5% of a sample with 52,000 or so clones, about nine tenths of them seen once. Sequenced input: peripheral blood. All receptors come from a man aged 80 or over with acute or convalescent COVID-19.

The chain recombines TRBV5-6 with TRBJ1-4, with D unclear. V was shortened by 0 bases and J by 2 bases, with 5 bases between the two germline ends. CDR1 is SGHDT, CDR2 YYEEEE, per germline. The CDR3 runs 14 residues. The CDR3 DNA reads TGTGCCAGCAGCTTGGATCAGACTAATGAAAAACTGTTTTTT. Amino acid sequence: CASSLDQTNEKLFF.

The gene calls are TRBV11-3 and TRBJ2-5, with 15 bases that match TRBD2. This CDR3 spans 16 amino acids. Germline V gene data show CDR1 as SGHNT and CDR2 as YENEEA. Trimming at V came to 3 bases and at J to 2 bases, leaving 1 base not matched to a gene. The CDR3 region is CASSLGTSGGQETQYF. In DNA, the CDR3 is TGTGCCAGCAGCTTGGGGACTAGCGGGGGGCAAGAGACCCAGTACTTC.

J is TRBJ2-3 and V is TRBV9; tentative D call: TRBD1 (6 bases). The CDR3 sequence is 18 residues long. Trimming cost V 1 base and J 1 base, with 19 bases left between them. Germline assignment: CDR1 SGDLS and CDR2 YYNGEE. As DNA, the CDR3 is TGTGCCAGCAGCGTAAGTGTACAGGGAAGTCGTGGCACAGATACGCAGTATTTT. It translates to CASSVSVQGSRGTDTQYF.

This clone turned up a few times. V and J are TRBV9 and TRBJ1-6, with unresolved D. This CDR3 is built from 16 residues. Germline V gives CDR1 SGDLS, CDR2 YYNGEE. Trimming cost V 4 bases and J 8 bases, with 19 bases left between them. CDR3 loop: CASSKEGTSGYSPLHF. The CDR3 nucleotides are TGTGCCAGCAGCAAGGAGGGAACTTCGGGTTATTCACCCCTCCACTTT.

The chain is built from TRBV24-1 and TRBJ2-3; possibly TRBD2 for D (5 bases). This CDR3 is built from 15 residues. Between the trimmed V and J ends, which lost 4 bases and 0 bases, there was a span of 10 bases. Germline lookup yields CDR1 KGHDR and CDR2 SFDVKD. Here the CDR3 DNA reads TGTGCCACCAGTGACGGAGGAGCGAGCACAGATACGCAGTATTTT. The encoded protein is CATSDGGASTDTQYF.

The chain combines TRBV29-1 with TRBJ1-4; D call uncertain. Germline V CDR1 and CDR2: SQVTM, ANQGSEA. V gave up 6 bases and J gave up 8 bases, with 19 bases separating them. The CDR3 extends over 14 amino acids. CDR3 loop: CSVADTTRREKLFF. The CDR3 coding sequence is TGCAGCGTGGCAGACACAACTAGGCGGGAAAAACTGTTTTTT.

This clone has only a few counts. The chain uses TRBV9 and TRBJ2-1; 13 nucleotides line up with TRBD2. The germline CDR1 and CDR2 sequences are SGDLS and YYNGEE. Trimming took 3 bases from V and 5 from J; bases not matched to a gene: 14. The CDR3 runs to 19 residues. CDR3 bases: TGTGCCAGCAGCGCCGCTACTTGGGGGGGACTAGCGGGAAACAATGAGCAGTTCTTC. Residues: CASSAATWGGLAGNNEQFF.

CDR3 bases: TGTGCCAGCAGCTTAGGGCCAACCACTGAAGCTTTCTTT. Protein: CASSLGPTTEAFF. The chain recombines TRBV7-2 with TRBJ1-1; no clear D. The germline V and J ends were trimmed by 1 base and 4 bases, with 7 bases remaining between them. Germline-derived CDR1 and CDR2 are SGHTA and FQGNSA. The CDR3 sequence is 13 residues long.

This clone is categorized as medium-sized. The chain uses TRBV29-1 and TRBJ2-7; D not certain. V was cut by 3 bases and J by 1 base, with 4 bases left in between. CDR1 and CDR2 from the germline V gene are SQVTM and ANQGSEA. This CDR3 has 11 amino acids. CDR3 bases: TGCAGCGTTGAGTCGTCCTACGAGCAGTACTTC. This gives the protein CSVESSYEQYF.

The chain couples TRBV29-1 to TRBJ2-2; D perhaps matches TRBD1 (6 bases). Trimming removed 7 bases at V and 3 bases at J, with 15 bases between. This CDR3 has 14 amino acids. Germline V gives CDR1 SQVTM, CDR2 ANQGSEA. The CDR3 region is CSARAGVDTGELFF. The CDR3 DNA reads TGCAGCGCGCGGGCAGGGGTGGACACCGGGGAGCTGTTTTTT.

This clone was detected a few times. V gene TRBV6-6 combines with J gene TRBJ2-5; 9 positions agree with TRBD1. The CDR3 length is 13 residues. Germline V gene lookup returns CDR1 MNHNY and CDR2 SVGAGI (reference sequence). J lost 6 bases, V lost 6 bases, and 5 bases had no gene match. CDR3 in DNA: TGTGCCAGCAGCTGGGACAGGGTGAAGACCCAGTACTTC. This encodes CASSWDRVKTQYF.

This chain uses TRBV9 with TRBJ2-1; 8 nucleotides line up with TRBD2. CDR1 is SGDLS and CDR2 is YYNGEE in the germline V gene. The V gene end was trimmed by 1 base and the J gene end by 1 base; junction bases not matched to a gene: 10. The CDR3 spans 18 residues. The CDR3 loop is CASSVIASGSYSYNEQFF. Written as DNA, the CDR3 is TGTGCCAGCAGCGTAATCGCTAGCGGGTCCTATTCCTACAATGAGCAGTTCTTC.

This clone was observed a few times. The genes are TRBV19 and TRBJ1-1; TRBD1 matches at 7 bases. V shed 4 bases, J shed 2 bases, and the junction held 4 bases outside the gene matches. This CDR3 is 14 amino acids long. Germline CDR1 and CDR2: LNHDA and SQIVND (reference sequence). As DNA, the CDR3 is TGTGCCAGTAGTAGAACAGGGGCAAACACTGAAGCTTTCTTT. Translated, it gives CASSRTGANTEAFF.

The J gene is TRBJ2-7, the V gene TRBV18; TRBD1 agrees at 12 bases. CDR1 and CDR2 from the germline V gene are KGHSH and LQKENI. The CDR3 consists of 15 residues. Trimming removed 3 bases from V and 5 bases from J; junction bases left unmatched: 5. CDR3 coding DNA: TGTGCCAGCTCACCCCCGGGACAGGGGGCGAACGAGCAGTACTTC. This translates into CASSPPGQGANEQYF.

This clone was seen a few times. V usage is TRBV5-1 and J usage is TRBJ2-5, with a possible D match to TRBD1 (6 bases). This CDR3 is built from 14 residues. V lost 2 bases and J lost 9, with 17 bases in between. In germline, CDR1 is SGHRS, CDR2 YFSETQ. DNA of the CDR3: TGCGCCAGCAGCTTCCGGGACAACCGTCAGGCCCAGTACTTC. It translates to CASSFRDNRQAQYF.

V and J are TRBV19 and TRBJ2-7, with 8 bases lining up with TRBD1. V was pared by 3 bases and J by 7 bases, with 29 bases of the junction left unmatched. This CDR3 is built from 21 residues. In germline, CDR1 is LNHDA, CDR2 SQIVND (reference sequence). The chain's CDR3 is CASSISAPKAGGFFVQAEQYF. The DNA for the CDR3 is TGTGCCAGTAGTATTTCGGCCCCAAAGGCAGGGGGCTTTTTCGTACAGGCGGAGCAGTACTTC.

CDR3 amino acids: CASSSLGAGETQYF. CDR3 nucleotides: TGTGCCAGCAGCTCCCTGGGGGCGGGAGAGACCCAGTACTTC. The chain links TRBV7-2 to TRBJ2-5; a weak D match, TRBD1 (6 bases). The CDR3 covers 14 residues. Germline V gives CDR1 SGHTA, CDR2 FQGNSA. The V end lost 4 bases, the J end lost 4 bases, and 13 bases lay between the germline ends.

J is TRBJ2-7 and V is TRBV7-9; 11 bases agree with TRBD2. Germline V gene lookup returns CDR1 SEHNR and CDR2 FQNEAQ (reference sequence). With 4 bases clipped from V and 4 bases from J, the junction kept 6 bases outside the gene matches. CDR3 length equals 15 residues. The CDR3 DNA reads TGTGCCAGCAGCTCCGTAGCGGGGGGGCCTTACGAGCAGTACTTC. It is translated as CASSSVAGGPYEQYF. Combining the CDR3 with reference TRBV7-9 and TRBJ2-7 gives the whole variable domain DTGVSQNPRHKITKRGQNVTFRCDPISEHNRLYWYRQTLGQGPEFLTYFQNEAQLEKSRLLSDRFSAERPKGSFSTLEIQRTEQGDSAMYLCASSSVAGGPYEQYFGPGTRLTVT.